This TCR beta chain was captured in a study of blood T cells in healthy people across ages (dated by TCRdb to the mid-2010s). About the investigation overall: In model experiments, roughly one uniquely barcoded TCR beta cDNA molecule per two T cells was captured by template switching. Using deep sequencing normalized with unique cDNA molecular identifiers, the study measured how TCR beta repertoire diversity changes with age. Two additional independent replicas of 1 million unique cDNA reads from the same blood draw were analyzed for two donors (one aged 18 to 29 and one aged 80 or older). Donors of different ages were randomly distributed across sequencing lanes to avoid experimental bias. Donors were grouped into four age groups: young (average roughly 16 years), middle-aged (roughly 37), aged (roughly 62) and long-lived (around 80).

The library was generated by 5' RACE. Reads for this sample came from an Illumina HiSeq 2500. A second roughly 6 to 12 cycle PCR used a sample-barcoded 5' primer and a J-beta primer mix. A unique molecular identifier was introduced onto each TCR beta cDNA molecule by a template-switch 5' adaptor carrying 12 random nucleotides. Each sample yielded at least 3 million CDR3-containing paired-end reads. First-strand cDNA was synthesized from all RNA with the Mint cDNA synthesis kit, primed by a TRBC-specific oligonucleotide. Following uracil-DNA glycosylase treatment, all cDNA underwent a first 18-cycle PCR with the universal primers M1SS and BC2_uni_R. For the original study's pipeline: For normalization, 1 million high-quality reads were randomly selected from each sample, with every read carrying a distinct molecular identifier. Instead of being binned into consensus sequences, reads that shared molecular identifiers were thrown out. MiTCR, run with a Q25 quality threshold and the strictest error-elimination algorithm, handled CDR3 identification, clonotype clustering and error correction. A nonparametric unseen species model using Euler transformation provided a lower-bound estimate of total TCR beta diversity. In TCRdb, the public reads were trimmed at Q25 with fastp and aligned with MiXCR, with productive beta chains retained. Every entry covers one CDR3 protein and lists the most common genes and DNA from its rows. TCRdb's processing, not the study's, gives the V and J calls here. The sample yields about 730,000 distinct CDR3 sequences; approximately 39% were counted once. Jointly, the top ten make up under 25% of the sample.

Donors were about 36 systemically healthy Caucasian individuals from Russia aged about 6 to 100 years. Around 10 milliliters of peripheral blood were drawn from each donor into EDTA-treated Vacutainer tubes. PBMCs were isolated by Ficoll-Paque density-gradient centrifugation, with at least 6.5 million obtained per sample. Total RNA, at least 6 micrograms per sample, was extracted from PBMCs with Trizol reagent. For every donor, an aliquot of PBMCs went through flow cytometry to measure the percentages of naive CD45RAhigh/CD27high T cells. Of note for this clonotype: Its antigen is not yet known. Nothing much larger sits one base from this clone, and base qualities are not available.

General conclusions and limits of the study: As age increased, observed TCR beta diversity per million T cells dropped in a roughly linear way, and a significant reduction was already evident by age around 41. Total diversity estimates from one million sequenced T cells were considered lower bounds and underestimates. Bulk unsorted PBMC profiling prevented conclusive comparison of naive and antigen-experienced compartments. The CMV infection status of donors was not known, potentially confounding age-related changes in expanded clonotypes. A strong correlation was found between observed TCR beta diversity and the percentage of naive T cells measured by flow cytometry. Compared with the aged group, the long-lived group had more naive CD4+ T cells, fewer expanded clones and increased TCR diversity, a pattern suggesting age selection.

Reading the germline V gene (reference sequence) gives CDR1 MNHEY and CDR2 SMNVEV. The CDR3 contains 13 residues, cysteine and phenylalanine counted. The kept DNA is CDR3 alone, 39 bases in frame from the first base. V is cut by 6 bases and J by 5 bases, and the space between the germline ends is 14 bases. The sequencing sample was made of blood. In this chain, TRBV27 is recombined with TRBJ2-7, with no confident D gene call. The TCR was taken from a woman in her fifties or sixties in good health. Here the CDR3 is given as CASSSRGRNEQYF. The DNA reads TGTGCCAGCAGCTCTCGTGGACGAAACGAGCAGTACTTC.